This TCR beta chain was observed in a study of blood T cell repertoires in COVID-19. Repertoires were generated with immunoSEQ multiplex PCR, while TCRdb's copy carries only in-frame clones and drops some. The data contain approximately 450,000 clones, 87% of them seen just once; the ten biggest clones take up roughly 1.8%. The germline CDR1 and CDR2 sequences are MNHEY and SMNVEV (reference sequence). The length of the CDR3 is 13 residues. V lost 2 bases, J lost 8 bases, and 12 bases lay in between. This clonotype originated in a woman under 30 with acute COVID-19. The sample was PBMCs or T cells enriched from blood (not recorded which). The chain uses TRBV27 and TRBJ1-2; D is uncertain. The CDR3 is CASSLDTRLGYTF. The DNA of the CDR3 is TGTGCCAGCAGTTTAGATACTAGGTTGGGCTACACCTTC.